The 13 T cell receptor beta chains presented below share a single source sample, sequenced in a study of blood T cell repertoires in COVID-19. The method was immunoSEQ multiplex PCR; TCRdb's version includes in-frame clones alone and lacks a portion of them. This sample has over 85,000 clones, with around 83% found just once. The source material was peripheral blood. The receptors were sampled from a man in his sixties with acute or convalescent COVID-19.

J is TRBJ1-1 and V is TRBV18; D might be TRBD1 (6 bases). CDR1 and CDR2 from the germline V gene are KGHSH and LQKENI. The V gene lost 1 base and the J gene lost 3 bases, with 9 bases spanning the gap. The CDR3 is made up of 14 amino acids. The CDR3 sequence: CASSPQTGYTEAFF. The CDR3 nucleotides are TGTGCCAGCTCACCACAAACAGGGTACACTGAAGCTTTCTTT.

For the CDR3, the DNA is TGTGCCAGTAAAGGAGCCGGGGAGCTGTTTTTT. This gives the protein CASKGAGELFF. The V call is TRBV2, the J call TRBJ2-2; D not certain. Germline CDR1 SNHLY, CDR2 FYNNEI. Between the trimmed V and J ends, which lost 9 bases and 6 bases, there was a span of 8 bases. The CDR3 contains 11 residues.

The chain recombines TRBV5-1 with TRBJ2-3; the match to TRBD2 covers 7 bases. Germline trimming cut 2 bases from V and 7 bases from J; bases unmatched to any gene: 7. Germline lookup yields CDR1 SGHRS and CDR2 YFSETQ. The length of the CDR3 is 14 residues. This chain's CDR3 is CASSLTSEPHTQYF. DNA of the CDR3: TGCGCCAGCAGCTTAACTAGCGAGCCTCATACGCAGTATTTT.

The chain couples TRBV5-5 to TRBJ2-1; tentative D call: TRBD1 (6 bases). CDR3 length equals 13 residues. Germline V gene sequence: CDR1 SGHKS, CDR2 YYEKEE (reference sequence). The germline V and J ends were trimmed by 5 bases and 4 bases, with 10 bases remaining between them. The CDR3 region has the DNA TGTGCCAGCAGACAGGGAACATACAATGAGCAGTTCTTC. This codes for CASRQGTYNEQFF.

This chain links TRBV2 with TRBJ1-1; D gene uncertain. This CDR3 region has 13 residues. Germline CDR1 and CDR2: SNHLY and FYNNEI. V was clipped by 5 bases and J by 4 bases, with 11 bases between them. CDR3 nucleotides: TGTGCCAGCAGTCTTGACAAGAGCACTGAAGCTTTCTTT. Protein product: CASSLDKSTEAFF.

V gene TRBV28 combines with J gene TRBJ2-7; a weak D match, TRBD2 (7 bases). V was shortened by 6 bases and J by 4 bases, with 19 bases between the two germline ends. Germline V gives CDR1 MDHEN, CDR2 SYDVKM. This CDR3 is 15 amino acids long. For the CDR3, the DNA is TGTGCCAGCAGGTCCCCCCGACGGGGGGCTTACGAGCAGTACTTC. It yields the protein CASRSPRRGAYEQYF.

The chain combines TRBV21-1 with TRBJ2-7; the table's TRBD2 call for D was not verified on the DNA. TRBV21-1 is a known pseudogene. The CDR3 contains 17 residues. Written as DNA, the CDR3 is TGTGCCAGCAGCAAAGCATTGGAGGGCTGGGGCTCCTACGAGCAGTACGTC. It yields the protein CASSKALEGWGSYEQYV.

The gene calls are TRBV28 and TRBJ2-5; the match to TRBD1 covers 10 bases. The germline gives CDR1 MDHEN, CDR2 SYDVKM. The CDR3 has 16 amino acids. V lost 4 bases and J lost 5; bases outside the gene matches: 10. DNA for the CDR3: TGTGCCAGCAGTTACCGGGACAGGGGTTTTAGGGAGACCCAGTACTTC. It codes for CASSYRDRGFRETQYF.

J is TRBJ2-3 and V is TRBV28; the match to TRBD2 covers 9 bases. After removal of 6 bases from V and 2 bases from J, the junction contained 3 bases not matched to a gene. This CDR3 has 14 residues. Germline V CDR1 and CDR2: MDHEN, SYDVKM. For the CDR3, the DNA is TGTGCCAGCAGAGCGGGGGGCATCACAGATACGCAGTATTTT. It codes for CASRAGGITDTQYF.

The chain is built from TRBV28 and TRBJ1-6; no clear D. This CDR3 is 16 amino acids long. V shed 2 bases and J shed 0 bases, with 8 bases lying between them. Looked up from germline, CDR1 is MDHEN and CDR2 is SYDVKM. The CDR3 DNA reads TGTGCCAGCAGTTTACGGCAGCGCTCCTATAATTCACCCCTCCACTTT. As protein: CASSLRQRSYNSPLHF.

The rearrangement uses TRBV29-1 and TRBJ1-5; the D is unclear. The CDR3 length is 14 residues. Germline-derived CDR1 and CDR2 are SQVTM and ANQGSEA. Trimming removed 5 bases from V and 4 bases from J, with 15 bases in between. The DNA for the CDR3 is TGCAGCGTTTTTCCAGGAGGCATGAATCAGCCCCAGCATTTT. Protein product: CSVFPGGMNQPQHF. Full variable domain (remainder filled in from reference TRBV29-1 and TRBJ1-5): SAVISQKPSRDICQRGTSLTIQCQVDSQVTMMFWYRQQPGQSLTLIATANQGSEATYESGFVIDKFPISRPNLTFSTLTVSNMSPEDSSIYLCSVFPGGMNQPQHFGDGTRLSIL.

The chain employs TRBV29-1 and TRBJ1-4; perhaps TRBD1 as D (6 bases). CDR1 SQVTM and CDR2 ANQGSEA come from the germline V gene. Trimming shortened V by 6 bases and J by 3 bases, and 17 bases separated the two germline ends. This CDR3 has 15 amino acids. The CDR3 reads CSVVLPTGANEKLFF. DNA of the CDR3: TGCAGCGTCGTGCTCCCGACAGGAGCTAATGAAAAACTGTTTTTT.

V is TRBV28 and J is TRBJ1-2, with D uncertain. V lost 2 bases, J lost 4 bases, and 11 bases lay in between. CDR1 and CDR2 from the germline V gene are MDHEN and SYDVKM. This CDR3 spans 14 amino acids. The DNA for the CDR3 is TGTGCCAGCAGTTTACTCGGTAACGGCTATGGCTACACCTTC. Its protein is CASSLLGNGYGYTF.